This T cell receptor beta chain was sequenced during a study of blood T cells in healthy people across ages. The V end lost 2 bases, the J end lost 10 bases, and 20 bases lay between the germline ends. The CDR3 covers 15 residues. CDR1 KGHSH and CDR2 LQKENI come from the germline V gene. A second PCR of 7 to 11 cycles used a sample-barcoded 5' primer and a J-beta primer mix. TCRdb ran MiXCR on the 5' RACE reads and lists one entry per CDR3 protein. The table lists some 1.5 million distinct CDR3 sequences, about 30% of them singletons. The table lists this clonotype with a few counts. Total RNA was extracted at no less than 5.5 micrograms per sample.

The rearrangement links TRBV18 to TRBJ2-5; TRBD2 is a possible D gene (6 bases). The sample consisted of blood. The TCR comes from a woman in her thirties in good health. In DNA, the CDR3 is TGTGCCAGCTCACCAGATGGAGGGAGACGGGAGCTCCAGTACTTC. Amino acid sequence: CASSPDGGRRELQYF.